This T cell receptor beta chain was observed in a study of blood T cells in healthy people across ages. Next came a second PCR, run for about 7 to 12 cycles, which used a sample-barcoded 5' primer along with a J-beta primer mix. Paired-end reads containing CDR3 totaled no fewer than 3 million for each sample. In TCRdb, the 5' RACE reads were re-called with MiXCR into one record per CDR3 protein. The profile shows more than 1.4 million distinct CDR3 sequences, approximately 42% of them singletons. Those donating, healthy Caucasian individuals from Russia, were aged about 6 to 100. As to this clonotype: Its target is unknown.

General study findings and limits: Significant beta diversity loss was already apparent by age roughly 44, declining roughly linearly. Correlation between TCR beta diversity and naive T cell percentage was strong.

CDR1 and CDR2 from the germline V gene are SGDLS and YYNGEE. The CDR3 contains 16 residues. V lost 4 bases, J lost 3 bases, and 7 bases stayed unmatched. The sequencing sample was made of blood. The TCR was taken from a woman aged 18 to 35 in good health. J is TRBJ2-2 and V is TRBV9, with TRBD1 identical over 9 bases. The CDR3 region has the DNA TGTGCCAGCAGCCAACAGGGGGCACAAGACACCGGGGAGCTGTTTTTT. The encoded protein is CASSQQGAQDTGELFF. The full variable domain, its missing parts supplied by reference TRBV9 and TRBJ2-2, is DSGVTQTPKHLITATGQRVTLRCSPRSGDLSVYWYQQSLDQGLQFLIQYYNGEERAKGNILERFSAQQFPDLHSELNLSSLELGDSALYFCASSQQGAQDTGELFFGEGSRLTVL.